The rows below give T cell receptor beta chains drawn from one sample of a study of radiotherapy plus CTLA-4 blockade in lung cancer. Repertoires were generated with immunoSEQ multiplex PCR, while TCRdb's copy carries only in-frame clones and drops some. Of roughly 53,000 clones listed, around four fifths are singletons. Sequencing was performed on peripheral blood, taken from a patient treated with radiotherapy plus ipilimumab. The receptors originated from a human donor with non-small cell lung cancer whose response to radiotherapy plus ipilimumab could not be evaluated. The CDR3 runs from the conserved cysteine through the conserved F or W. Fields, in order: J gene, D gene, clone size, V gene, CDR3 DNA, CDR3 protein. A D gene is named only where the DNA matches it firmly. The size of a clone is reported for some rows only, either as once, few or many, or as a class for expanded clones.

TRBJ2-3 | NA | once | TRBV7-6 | TGTGCCAGCAGCCTAAGCACAGATACGCAGTATTTT | CASSLSTDTQYF
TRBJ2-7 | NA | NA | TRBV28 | TGTGCCAGCAGTTTAGAAGGGGGGGGCCTCGAGCAGTACTTC | CASSLEGGGLEQYF
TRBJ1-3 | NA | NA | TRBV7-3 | TGTGCCAGCAGCTTGGGGGGATCGCCTGGAAACACCATATATTTT | CASSLGGSPGNTIYF
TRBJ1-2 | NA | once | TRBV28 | TGTGCCAGCAGTGCACAGGTAAACTATGGCTACACCTTC | CASSAQVNYGYTF
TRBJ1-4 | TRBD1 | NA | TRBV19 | TGTGCCAGTACAGGACAGGGGAGGGAAAAACTGTTTTTT | CASTGQGREKLFF
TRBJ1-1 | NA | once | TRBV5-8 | TGTGCCAGCAGACGGGCGGTACAGGGCAACACTGAAGCTTTCTTT | CASRRAVQGNTEAFF
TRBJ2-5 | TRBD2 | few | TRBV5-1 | TGCGCCAGCACACTTGGCGGGAGCGGTGGGGAGACCCAGTACTTC | CASTLGGSGGETQYF
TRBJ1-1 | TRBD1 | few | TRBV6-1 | TGTGCCAGCAGAGCAGGACAGGGGCACACTGAAGCTTTCTTT | CASRAGQGHTEAFF
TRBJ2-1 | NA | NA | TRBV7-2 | TGTGCCAGCAGCTTAGGTATCTCCTACAATGAGCAGTTCTTC | CASSLGISYNEQFF
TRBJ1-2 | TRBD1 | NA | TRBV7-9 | TGTGCCAGCAGCTCTGGGACAGGAGAGACCTATGGCTACACCTTC | CASSSGTGETYGYTF
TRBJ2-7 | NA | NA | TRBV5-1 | TGCGCCAGCAGCATCGGCGGCTACGAGCAGTACTTC | CASSIGGYEQYF
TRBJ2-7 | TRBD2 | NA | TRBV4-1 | TGCGCCAGCAGCCCGCTAGCGGGAGGTCACCCCGAGCAGTACTTC | CASSPLAGGHPEQYF
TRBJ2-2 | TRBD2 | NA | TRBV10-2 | TGCGCCAGCACTAGCGGGAGGGCCTACACCGGGGAGCTGTTTTTT | CASTSGRAYTGELFF